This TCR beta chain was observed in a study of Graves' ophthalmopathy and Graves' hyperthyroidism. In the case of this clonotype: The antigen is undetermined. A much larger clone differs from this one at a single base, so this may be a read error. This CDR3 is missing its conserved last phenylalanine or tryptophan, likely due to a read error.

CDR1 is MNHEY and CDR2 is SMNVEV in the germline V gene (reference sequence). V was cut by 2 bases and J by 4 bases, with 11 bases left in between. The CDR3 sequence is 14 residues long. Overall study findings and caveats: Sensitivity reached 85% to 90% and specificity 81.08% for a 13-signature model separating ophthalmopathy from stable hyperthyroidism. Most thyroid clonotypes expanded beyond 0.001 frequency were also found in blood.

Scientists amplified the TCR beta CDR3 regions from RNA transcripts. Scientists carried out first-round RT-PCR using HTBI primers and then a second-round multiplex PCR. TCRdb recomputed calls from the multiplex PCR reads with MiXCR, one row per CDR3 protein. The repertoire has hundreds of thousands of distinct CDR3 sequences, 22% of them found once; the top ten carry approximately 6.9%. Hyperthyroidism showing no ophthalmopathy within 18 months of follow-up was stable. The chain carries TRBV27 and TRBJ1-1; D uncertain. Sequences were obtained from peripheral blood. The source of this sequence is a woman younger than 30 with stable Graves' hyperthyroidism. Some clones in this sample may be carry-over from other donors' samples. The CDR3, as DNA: TGTGCCAGCAGTTTAAATTCGGTGAGCACTGAAGCTTTCTCT. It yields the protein CASSLNSVSTEAFS.